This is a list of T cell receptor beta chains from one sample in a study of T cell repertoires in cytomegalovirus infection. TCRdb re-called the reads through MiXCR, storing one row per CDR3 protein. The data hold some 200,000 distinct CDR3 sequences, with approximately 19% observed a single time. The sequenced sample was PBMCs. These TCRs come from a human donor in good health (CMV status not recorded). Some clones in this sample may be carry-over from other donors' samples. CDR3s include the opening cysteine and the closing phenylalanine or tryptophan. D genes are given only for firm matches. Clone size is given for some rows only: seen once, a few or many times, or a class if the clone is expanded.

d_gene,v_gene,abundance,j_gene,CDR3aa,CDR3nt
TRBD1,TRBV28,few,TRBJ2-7,CASSGEGTGTEQYF,TGTGCCAGCAGTGGGGAGGGGACAGGGACCGAGCAGTACTTC
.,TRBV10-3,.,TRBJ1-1,CAISVSGTAEAFF,TGTGCCATCAGTGTTTCGGGCACGGCTGAAGCTTTCTTT
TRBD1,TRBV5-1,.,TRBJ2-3,CASSGTGDHTQYF,TGCGCCAGCAGCGGGACAGGGGACCATACGCAGTATTTT
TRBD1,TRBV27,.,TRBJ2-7,CASTRGRDRGTHEQYF,TGTGCCAGCACCCGCGGCCGGGACAGGGGTACCCACGAGCAGTACTTC
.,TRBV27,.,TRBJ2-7,CASSFKASGEQYF,TGTGCCAGCAGTTTTAAAGCTTCAGGAGAGCAGTACTTC
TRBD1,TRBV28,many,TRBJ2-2,CASSYDRGVLGELFF,TGTGCCAGCAGTTATGACAGGGGTGTCCTCGGGGAGCTGTTTTTT
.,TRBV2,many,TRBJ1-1,CASNREQNTEAFF,TGTGCCAGCAACCGTGAGCAGAACACTGAAGCTTTCTTT
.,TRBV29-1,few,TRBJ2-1,CSGRGGSEQFF,TGCAGCGGCAGGGGTGGGAGTGAGCAGTTCTTC
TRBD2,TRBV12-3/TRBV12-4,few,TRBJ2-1,CASTGTSFVGNEQFF,TGTGCCAGCACCGGGACTAGTTTTGTCGGCAATGAGCAGTTCTTC
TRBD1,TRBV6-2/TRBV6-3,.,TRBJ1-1,CASSYTGGGTEAFF,TGTGCCAGCAGTTACACAGGGGGTGGCACTGAAGCTTTCTTT
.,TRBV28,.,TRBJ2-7,CASSLARVYEQYF,TGTGCCAGCAGTTTAGCCCGAGTATACGAGCAGTACTTC
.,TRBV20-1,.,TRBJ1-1,CSALDGLNTEAFF,TGCAGTGCTCTAGACGGATTGAACACTGAAGCTTTCTTT
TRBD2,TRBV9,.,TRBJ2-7,CASSRLAGGQEQYF,TGTGCCAGCAGCCGACTAGCGGGAGGCCAGGAGCAGTACTTC
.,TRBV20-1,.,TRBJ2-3,CSARAWDGITDTQYF,TGCAGTGCTAGAGCTTGGGACGGAATCACAGATACGCAGTATTTT
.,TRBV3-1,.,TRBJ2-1,CASSQTRPNYYNEQFF,TGTGCCAGCAGCCAAACCAGACCGAATTACTACAATGAGCAGTTCTTC
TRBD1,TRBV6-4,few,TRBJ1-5,CASSRDRGESNQPQHF,TGTGCCAGCAGCAGGGACAGGGGAGAGAGCAATCAGCCCCAGCATTTT
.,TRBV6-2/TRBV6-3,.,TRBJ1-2,CASSYPQGYYGYTF,TGTGCCAGCAGTTACCCCCAGGGATACTATGGCTACACCTTC
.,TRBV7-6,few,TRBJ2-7,CASSRTQGGEQYF,TGTGCCAGCAGCCGGACCCAGGGAGGCGAGCAGTACTTC
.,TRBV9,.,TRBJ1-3,CASSVEDSIGNTIYF,TGTGCCAGCAGCGTCGAGGACAGCATTGGAAACACCATATATTTT
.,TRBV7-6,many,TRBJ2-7,CASSPRPVSYEQYF,TGTGCCAGCAGCCCTAGGCCCGTTTCCTACGAGCAGTACTTC
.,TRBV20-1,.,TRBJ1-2,CSARDSNGYTF,TGCAGTGCTAGAGATTCTAATGGCTACACCTTC
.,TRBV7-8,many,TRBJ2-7,CASSLAGAFYEQYF,TGTGCCAGCAGCTTAGCGGGAGCCTTCTACGAGCAGTACTTC
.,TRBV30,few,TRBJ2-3,CAWSWVGNTDTQYF,TGTGCCTGGAGTTGGGTGGGGAACACAGATACGCAGTATTTT
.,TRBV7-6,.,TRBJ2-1,CASSLSPRAPYNEQFF,TGTGCCAGCAGCTTATCTCCCAGGGCCCCTTACAATGAGCAGTTCTTC
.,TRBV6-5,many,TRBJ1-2,CASRKPTGNYGYTF,TGTGCCAGCAGGAAGCCTACAGGGAACTATGGCTACACCTTC
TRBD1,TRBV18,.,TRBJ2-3,CASSQRTGTDTQYF,TGTGCCAGCTCCCAACGGACAGGGACAGATACGCAGTATTTT
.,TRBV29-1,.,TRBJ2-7,CSVEGLAYEQYF,TGCAGCGTTGAGGGGCTTGCCTACGAGCAGTACTTC
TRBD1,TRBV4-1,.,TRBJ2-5,CASSQDIEGQSFQETQYF,TGCGCCAGCAGCCAAGATATAGAGGGACAGAGTTTCCAAGAGACCCAGTACTTC
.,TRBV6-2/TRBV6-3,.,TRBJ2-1,CASSYSEPGEQFF,TGTGCCAGCAGTTACTCTGAGCCGGGTGAGCAGTTCTTC
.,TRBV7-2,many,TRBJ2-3,CASKILADTQYF,TGTGCCAGCAAGATTTTGGCAGATACGCAGTATTTT
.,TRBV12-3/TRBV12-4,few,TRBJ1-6,CASSLGGNPYNSPLHF,TGTGCCAGCAGTTTAGGGGGGAATCCCTATAATTCACCCCTCCACTTT
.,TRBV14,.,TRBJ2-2,CASSRRGAIAATGELFF,TGTGCCAGCAGCCGCCGGGGCGCAATCGCTGCCACCGGGGAGCTGTTTTTT
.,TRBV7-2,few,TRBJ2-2,CASSRLARGGTNTGELFF,TGTGCCAGCAGCCGCTTAGCAAGGGGTGGGACTAACACCGGGGAGCTGTTTTTT
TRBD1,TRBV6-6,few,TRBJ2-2,CASSNRGGTGELFF,TGTGCCAGCAGTAACAGGGGCGGCACCGGGGAGCTGTTTTTT
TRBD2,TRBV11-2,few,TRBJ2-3,CASSLSGGRGVDTQYF,TGTGCCAGCAGCTTATCAGGCGGGAGGGGTGTAGATACGCAGTATTTT
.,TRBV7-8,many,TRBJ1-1,CASSLALRGPNTEAFF,TGTGCCAGCAGCTTAGCGCTAAGAGGGCCGAACACTGAAGCTTTCTTT
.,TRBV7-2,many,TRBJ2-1,CASTKGVDHNEQFF,TGTGCCAGCACCAAGGGGGTGGACCACAATGAGCAGTTCTTC
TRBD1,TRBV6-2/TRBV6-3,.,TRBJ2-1,CASSYGTAANEQFF,TGTGCCAGCAGTTACGGGACAGCCGCCAATGAGCAGTTCTTC
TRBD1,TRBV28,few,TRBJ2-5,CASSPWGTAYQETQYF,TGTGCCAGCAGCCCCTGGGGGACAGCGTACCAAGAGACCCAGTACTTC
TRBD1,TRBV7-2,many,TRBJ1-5,CASSLRYRDRLIF,TGTGCCAGCAGCTTAAGATACCGGGACAGGCTAATTTTT
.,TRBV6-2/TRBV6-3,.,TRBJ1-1,CASSDSQAFF,TGTGCCAGCAGCGACTCCCAAGCTTTCTTT
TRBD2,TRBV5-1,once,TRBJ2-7,CASSPGLAEAEEQYF,TGCGCCAGCAGCCCCGGACTAGCGGAGGCGGAGGAGCAGTACTTC
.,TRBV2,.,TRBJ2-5,CASSEFSTGQETQYF,TGTGCCAGCAGTGAATTCTCCACTGGGCAAGAGACCCAGTACTTC
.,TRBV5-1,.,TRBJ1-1,CASSLEGGRSTEAFF,TGCGCCAGCAGCTTGGAGGGGGGGCGAAGCACTGAAGCTTTCTTT
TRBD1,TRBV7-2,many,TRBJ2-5,CASSRDRGETQYF,TGTGCCAGCAGCCGCGACAGGGGAGAGACCCAGTACTTC
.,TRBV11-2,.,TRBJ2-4,CASSLDPRVDIQYF,TGTGCCAGCAGCTTAGATCCTCGGGTGGACATTCAGTACTTC
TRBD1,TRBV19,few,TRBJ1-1,CASSFGQGAGTEAFF,TGTGCCAGTAGTTTCGGACAGGGGGCTGGCACTGAAGCTTTCTTT
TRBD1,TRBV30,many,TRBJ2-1,CACRPGTGLRSYNEQFF,TGTGCCTGCCGCCCCGGGACAGGGTTAAGGTCCTACAATGAGCAGTTCTTC
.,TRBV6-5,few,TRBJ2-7,CASSYSSAGSNQGGEQYF,TGTGCCAGCAGTTACTCGAGTGCAGGGTCCAATCAAGGAGGCGAGCAGTACTTC
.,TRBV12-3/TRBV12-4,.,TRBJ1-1,CASSLRGYAEAFF,TGTGCCAGCAGTTTAAGGGGGTACGCTGAAGCTTTCTTT
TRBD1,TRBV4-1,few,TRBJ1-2,CASSQDLRTGVGYTF,TGCGCCAGCAGCCAAGATTTGAGGACAGGGGTTGGCTACACCTTC
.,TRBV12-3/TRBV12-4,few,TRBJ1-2,CASSFGGVYAGYTF,TGTGCCAGCAGTTTCGGGGGGGTCTATGCGGGCTACACCTTC
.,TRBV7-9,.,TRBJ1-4,CASSHTESGEKLFF,TGTGCCAGCAGCCACACAGAGAGCGGTGAAAAACTGTTTTTT
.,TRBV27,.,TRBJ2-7,CASSLSAATASWEQYF,TGTGCCAGCAGTCTGTCAGCCGCGACAGCCTCCTGGGAGCAGTACTTC
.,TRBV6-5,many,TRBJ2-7,CASSYSGEQSYEQYF,TGTGCCAGCAGTTACTCGGGGGAGCAGAGCTACGAGCAGTACTTC
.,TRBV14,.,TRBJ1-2,CASSQFVSGLYGYTF,TGTGCCAGCAGCCAATTTGTTTCTGGGCTCTATGGCTACACCTTC
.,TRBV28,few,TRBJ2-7,CASSPGGANEQYF,TGTGCCAGCAGCCCCGGCGGTGCCAACGAGCAGTACTTC
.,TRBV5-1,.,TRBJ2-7,CASSLVTGYEQYF,TGCGCCAGCAGCTTGGTAACAGGGTACGAGCAGTACTTC
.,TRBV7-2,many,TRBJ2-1,CASSLEAGPQFF,TGTGCCAGCAGCTTAGAGGCGGGTCCGCAGTTCTTC
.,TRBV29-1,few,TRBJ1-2,CSVDLTVDRYTF,TGCAGCGTTGACCTGACAGTCGATCGCTACACCTTC